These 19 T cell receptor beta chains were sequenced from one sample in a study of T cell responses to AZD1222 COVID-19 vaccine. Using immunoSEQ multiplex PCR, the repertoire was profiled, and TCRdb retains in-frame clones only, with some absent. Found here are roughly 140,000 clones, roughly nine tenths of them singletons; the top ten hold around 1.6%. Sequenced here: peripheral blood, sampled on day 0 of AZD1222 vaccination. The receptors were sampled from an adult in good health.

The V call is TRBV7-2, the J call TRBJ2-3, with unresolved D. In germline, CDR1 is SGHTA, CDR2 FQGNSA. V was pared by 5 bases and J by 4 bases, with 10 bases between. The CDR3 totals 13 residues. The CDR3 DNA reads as TGTGCCAGCAGCCAGAGCAACCCAGATACGCAGTATTTT. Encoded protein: CASSQSNPDTQYF.

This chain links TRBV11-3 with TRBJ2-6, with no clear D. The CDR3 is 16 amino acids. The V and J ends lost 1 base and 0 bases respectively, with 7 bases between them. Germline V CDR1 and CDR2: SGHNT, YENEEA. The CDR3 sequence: CASSLGPGSGANVLTF. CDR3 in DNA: TGTGCCAGCAGCTTAGGCCCGGGCTCTGGGGCCAACGTCCTGACTTTC.

The CDR3 nucleotides read TGTGCCAGCAGCCGAACTGGGACTAGCGTAACCTACGAGCAGTACTTC. Translating it yields CASSRTGTSVTYEQYF. The chain is built from TRBV5-5 and TRBJ2-7; 10 bases fit TRBD2. V was clipped by 4 bases and J by 2 bases; unmatched bases: 9. Germline CDR1 is SGHKS and CDR2 is YYEKEE (reference sequence). CDR3 size: 16 residues. Supplemented by reference TRBV5-5 and TRBJ2-7, the full variable domain reads DAGVTQSPTHLIKTRGQQVTLRCSPISGHKSVSWYQQVLGQGPQFIFQYYEKEERGRGNFPDRFSARQFPNYSSELNVNALLLGDSALYLCASSRTGTSVTYEQYFGPGTRLTVT.

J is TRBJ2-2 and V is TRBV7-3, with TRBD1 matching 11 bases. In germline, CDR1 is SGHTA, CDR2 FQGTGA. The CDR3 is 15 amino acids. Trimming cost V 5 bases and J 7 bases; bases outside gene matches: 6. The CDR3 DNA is TGTGCCAGCAGCCCGGACAGGGGGCGCGACGGGGAGCTGTTTTTT. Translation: CASSPDRGRDGELFF.

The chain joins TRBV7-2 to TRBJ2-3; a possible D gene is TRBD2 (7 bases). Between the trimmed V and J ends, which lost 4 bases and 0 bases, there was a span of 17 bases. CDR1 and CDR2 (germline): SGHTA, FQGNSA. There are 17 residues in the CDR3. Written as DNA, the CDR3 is TGTGCCAGCAGCTCGCCCCCGGGGGGCCGAAGCACAGATACGCAGTATTTT. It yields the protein CASSSPPGGRSTDTQYF. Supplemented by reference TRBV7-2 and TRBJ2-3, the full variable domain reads GAGVSQSPSNKVTEKGKDVELRCDPISGHTALYWYRQSLGQGLEFLIYFQGNSAPDKSGLPSDRFSAERTGGSVSTLTIQRTQQEDSAVYLCASSSPPGGRSTDTQYFGPGTRLTVL.

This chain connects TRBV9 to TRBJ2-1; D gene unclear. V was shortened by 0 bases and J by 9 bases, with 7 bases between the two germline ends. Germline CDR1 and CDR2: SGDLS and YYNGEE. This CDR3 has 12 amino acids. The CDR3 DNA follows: TGTGCCAGCAGCGTAGTGTCACGTGAGCAGTTCTTC. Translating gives CASSVVSREQFF.

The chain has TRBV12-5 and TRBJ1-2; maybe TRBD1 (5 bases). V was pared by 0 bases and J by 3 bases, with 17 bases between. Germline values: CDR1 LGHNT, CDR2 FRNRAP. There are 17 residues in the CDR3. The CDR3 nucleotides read TGTGCTAGTGGTTTGGTACTGGGGGATCGAAGGGACTATGGCTACACCTTC. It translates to CASGLVLGDRRDYGYTF.

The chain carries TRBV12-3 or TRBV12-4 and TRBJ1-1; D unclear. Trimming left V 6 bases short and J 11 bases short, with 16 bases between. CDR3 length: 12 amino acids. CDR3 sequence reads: CASRKTTPAAFF. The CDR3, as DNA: TGTGCCAGCAGGAAAACGACCCCCGCGGCTTTCTTT.

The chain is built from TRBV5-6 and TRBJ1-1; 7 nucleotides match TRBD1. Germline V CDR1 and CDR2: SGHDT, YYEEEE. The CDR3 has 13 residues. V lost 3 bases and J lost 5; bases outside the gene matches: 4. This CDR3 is CASSSRQGTEAFF. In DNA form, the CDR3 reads TGTGCCAGCAGCTCGAGACAGGGTACTGAAGCTTTCTTT. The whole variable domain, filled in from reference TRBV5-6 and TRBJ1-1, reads DAGVTQSPTHLIKTRGQQVTLRCSPKSGHDTVSWYQQALGQGPQFIFQYYEEEERQRGNFPDRFSGHQFPNYSSELNVNALLLGDSALYLCASSSRQGTEAFFGQGTRLTVV.

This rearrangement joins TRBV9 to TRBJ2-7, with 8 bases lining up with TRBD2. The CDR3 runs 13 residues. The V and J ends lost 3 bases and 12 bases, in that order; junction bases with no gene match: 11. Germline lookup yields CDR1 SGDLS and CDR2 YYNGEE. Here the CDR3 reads CASSESPAGDVYF. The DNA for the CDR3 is TGTGCCAGCAGCGAATCCCCAGCGGGAGACGTGTACTTC.

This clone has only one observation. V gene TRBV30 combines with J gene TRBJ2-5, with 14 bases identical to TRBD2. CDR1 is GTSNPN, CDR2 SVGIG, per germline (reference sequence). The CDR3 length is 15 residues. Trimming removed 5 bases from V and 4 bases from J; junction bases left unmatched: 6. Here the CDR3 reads CAWGWTSGRSETQYF. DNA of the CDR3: TGTGCCTGGGGTTGGACTAGCGGGAGGTCAGAGACCCAGTACTTC.

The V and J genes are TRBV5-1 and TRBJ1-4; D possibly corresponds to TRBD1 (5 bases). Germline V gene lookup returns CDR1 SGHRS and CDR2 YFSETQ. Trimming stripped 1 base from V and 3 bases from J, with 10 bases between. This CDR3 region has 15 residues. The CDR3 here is CASSLQGRANEKLFF. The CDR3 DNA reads TGCGCCAGCAGCTTGCAGGGTCGCGCTAATGAAAAACTGTTTTTT. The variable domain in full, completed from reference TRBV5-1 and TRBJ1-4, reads KAGVTQTPRYLIKTRGQQVTLSCSPISGHRSVSWYQQTPGQGLQFLFEYFSETQRNKGNFPGRFSGRQFSNSRSEMNVSTLELGDSALYLCASSLQGRANEKLFFGSGTQLSVL.

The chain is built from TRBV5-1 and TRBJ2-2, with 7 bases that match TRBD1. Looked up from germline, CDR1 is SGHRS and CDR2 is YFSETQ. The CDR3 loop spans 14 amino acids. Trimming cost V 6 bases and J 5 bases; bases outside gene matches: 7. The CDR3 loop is CASTNRGGTGELFF. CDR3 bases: TGCGCCAGCACCAACAGGGGTGGTACCGGGGAGCTGTTTTTT.

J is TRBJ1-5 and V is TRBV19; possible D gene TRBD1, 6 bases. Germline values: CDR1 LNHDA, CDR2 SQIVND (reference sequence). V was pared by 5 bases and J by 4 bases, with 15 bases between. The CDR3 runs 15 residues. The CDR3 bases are TGTGCCAGTAGTCCCACAGGGTCCTCAAATCAGCCCCAGCATTTT. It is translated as CASSPTGSSNQPQHF.

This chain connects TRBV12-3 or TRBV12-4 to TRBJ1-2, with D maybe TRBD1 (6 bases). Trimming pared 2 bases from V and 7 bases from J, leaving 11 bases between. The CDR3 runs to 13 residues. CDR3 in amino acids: CASSLQGPSGYTF. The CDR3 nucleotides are TGTGCCAGCAGTTTACAGGGGCCCTCTGGCTACACCTTC.

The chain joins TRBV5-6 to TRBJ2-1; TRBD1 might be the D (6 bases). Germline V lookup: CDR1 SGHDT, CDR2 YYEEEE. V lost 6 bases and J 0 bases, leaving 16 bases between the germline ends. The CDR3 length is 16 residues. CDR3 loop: CASTQLGQNSYNEQFF. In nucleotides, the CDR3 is TGTGCCAGCACCCAACTAGGACAGAACTCCTACAATGAGCAGTTCTTC.

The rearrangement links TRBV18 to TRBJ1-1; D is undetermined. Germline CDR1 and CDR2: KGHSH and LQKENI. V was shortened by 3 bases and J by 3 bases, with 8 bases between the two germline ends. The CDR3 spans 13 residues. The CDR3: CASSPSQHTEAFF. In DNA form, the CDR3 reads TGTGCCAGCTCACCCAGTCAGCACACTGAAGCTTTCTTT.

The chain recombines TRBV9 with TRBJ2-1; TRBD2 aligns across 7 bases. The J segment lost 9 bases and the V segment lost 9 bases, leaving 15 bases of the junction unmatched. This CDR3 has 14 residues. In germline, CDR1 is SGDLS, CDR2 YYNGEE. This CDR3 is CATGRAAGLTEQFF. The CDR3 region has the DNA TGTGCCACGGGGAGGGCAGCTGGCTTGACTGAGCAGTTCTTC.

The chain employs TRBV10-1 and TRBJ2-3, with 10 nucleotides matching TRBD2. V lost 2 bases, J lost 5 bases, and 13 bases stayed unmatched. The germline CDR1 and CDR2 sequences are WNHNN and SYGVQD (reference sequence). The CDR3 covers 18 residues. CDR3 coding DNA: TGCGCCAGCAGTGAGAGGCTAGCGGGAGATATCGGTAAAGATACGCAGTATTTT. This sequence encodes CASSERLAGDIGKDTQYF.